The rows below give T cell receptor beta chains drawn from one sample of a study of T cells in Graves' hyperthyroidism and ophthalmopathy. TCRdb reanalysed the multiplex PCR reads using MiXCR and keeps one entry per CDR3 protein. The sample yields about 700,000 distinct CDR3 sequences, less than 15% seen once. Specimen: blood. The receptors originated from a young woman with Graves' hyperthyroidism. Each CDR3 is given with its conserved first and last residue. Each record gives: D gene, J gene, V gene, clone size, CDR3 protein, CDR3 DNA. The D gene is left open where the match is weak. For some rows the clone size is stated as once, few or many, or as a class when expanded; others skip it.

>-|TRBJ2-1|TRBV20-1|few
CSARDLGQPNEQFF
TGCAGTGCTAGAGATCTCGGACAACCCAATGAGCAGTTCTTC
>-|TRBJ2-1|TRBV7-2|many
CASSFADNEQFF
TGTGCCAGCAGCTTTGCGGACAATGAGCAGTTCTTC
>TRBD1|TRBJ1-4|TRBV12-3/TRBV12-4|few
CASSFRDREGLLFF
TGTGCCAGCAGTTTTAGGGACAGGGAAGGATTATTGTTTTTT
>TRBD2|TRBJ2-1|TRBV29-1|-
CSVVIAGYNEQFF
TGCAGCGTTGTGATAGCGGGGTACAATGAGCAGTTCTTC
>-|TRBJ2-6|TRBV7-3|few
CASSELGGQPYSGANVLTF
TGTGCCAGCAGCGAACTGGGGGGACAGCCCTACTCTGGGGCCAACGTCCTGACTTTC
>TRBD2|TRBJ2-3|TRBV13|-
CASSLSIPLAGEGLRADTQYF
TGTGCCAGCAGCTTAAGCATCCCCCTAGCGGGAGAAGGTTTACGAGCGGATACGCAGTATTTT
>-|TRBJ1-1|TRBV19|many
CASSPGRVDTEAFF
TGTGCCAGTAGTCCCGGTCGGGTGGACACTGAAGCTTTCTTT
>TRBD2|TRBJ2-5|TRBV5-1|-
CASSLGVGLAGEETQYF
TGCGCCAGCAGCTTGGGCGTGGGACTAGCGGGAGAAGAGACCCAGTACTTC
>-|TRBJ2-3|TRBV20-1|many
CSAPGSTDTQYF
TGCAGTGCCCCGGGAAGCACAGATACGCAGTATTTT
>-|TRBJ1-4|TRBV30|many
CAWSPGQVNEKLFF
TGTGCCTGGAGTCCGGGACAAGTTAATGAAAAACTGTTTTTT
>-|TRBJ2-7|TRBV2|-
CASSEALLGQGGDEQYF
TGTGCCAGCAGTGAAGCGCTTCTGGGGCAGGGAGGAGACGAGCAGTACTTC
>TRBD2|TRBJ2-7|TRBV14|many
CASSQSTSVSSYEQYF
TGTGCCAGCAGCCAGTCGACTAGCGTGAGCTCCTACGAGCAGTACTTC
>TRBD1|TRBJ2-2|TRBV11-2|many
CASSLLTGEGELFF
TGTGCCAGCAGCTTATTGACAGGGGAAGGGGAGCTGTTTTTT
>TRBD1|TRBJ2-7|TRBV11-2|few
CASSLGSGQGLYEQYF
TGTGCCAGCAGCTTGGGCTCAGGACAGGGCCTCTACGAGCAGTACTTC
>-|TRBJ1-2|TRBV10-3|few
CAISESDSQTHGYTF
TGTGCCATCAGTGAGTCGGACAGCCAAACTCATGGCTACACCTTC
>-|TRBJ2-1|TRBV11-2|many
CASSPAFTTSINEQFF
TGTGCCAGCAGCCCTGCCTTCACCACCAGCATAAATGAGCAGTTCTTC
>TRBD1|TRBJ1-6|TRBV27|many
CASSLKGAVHNSPLHF
TGTGCCAGCAGTTTAAAGGGGGCAGTGCATAATTCACCCCTCCACTTT
>TRBD1|TRBJ2-7|TRBV3-1|few
CASSQGTGGEQYF
TGTGCCAGCAGCCAAGGGACAGGGGGAGAGCAGTACTTC
>-|TRBJ1-2|TRBV6-1|many
CASRISRGSHGYTF
TGTGCCAGCCGTATTAGCCGGGGGTCTCATGGCTACACCTTC
>TRBD1|TRBJ2-3|TRBV6-2/TRBV6-3|few
CASSYLGQGPWGTDTQYF
TGTGCCAGCAGTTACTTGGGACAGGGCCCCTGGGGCACAGATACGCAGTATTTT
>-|TRBJ1-4|TRBV2|many
CASRKFQATNEKLFF
TGTGCCAGCAGGAAATTCCAGGCAACTAATGAAAAACTGTTTTTT
>-|TRBJ2-5|TRBV11-1|many
CASSLVPGEQETQYF
TGTGCCAGCAGCTTAGTCCCCGGGGAACAAGAGACCCAGTACTTC
>-|TRBJ2-1|TRBV27|many
CASSLFNEQFF
TGTGCCAGCAGTTTATTCAATGAGCAGTTCTTC
>-|TRBJ2-7|TRBV28|few
CASSFSVRGTSSYEQYF
TGTGCCAGCAGTTTCTCAGTCAGGGGAACAAGCTCCTACGAGCAGTACTTC
>TRBD1|TRBJ1-5|TRBV19|-
CASSTETGGSVSNQPQHF
TGTGCCAGTAGTACCGAGACAGGGGGCTCCGTTAGTAATCAGCCCCAGCATTTT
>TRBD2|TRBJ2-1|TRBV3-1|many
CASSPSAGASEQFF
TGTGCCAGCAGCCCCTCAGCGGGAGCAAGTGAGCAGTTCTTC
>TRBD2|TRBJ2-1|TRBV3-1|many
CASSHIPGGSYNEQFF
TGTGCCAGCAGCCACATACCGGGAGGCTCCTACAATGAGCAGTTCTTC
>TRBD2|TRBJ2-1|TRBV10-3|few
CAISESGTSTNEQFF
TGTGCCATCAGTGAGTCGGGGACTAGTACGAATGAGCAGTTCTTC
>TRBD2|TRBJ2-1|TRBV30|-
CAWMAGGVNEQFF
TGTGCCTGGATGGCGGGAGGGGTGAATGAGCAGTTCTTC
>-|TRBJ2-3|TRBV2|many
CASRGQQTDTQYF
TGTGCCAGCAGGGGACAACAAACAGATACGCAGTATTTT
>TRBD2|TRBJ2-7|TRBV6-1|few
CASTPLFLPAGGPLASYEQYF
TGTGCCAGCACACCTCTCTTTCTCCCAGCGGGAGGCCCTCTGGCATCCTACGAGCAGTACTTC
>-|TRBJ1-2|TRBV4-1|-
CASSQGSSYGYTF
TGCGCCAGCAGCCAAGGGAGTAGCTATGGCTACACCTTC
>TRBD2|TRBJ2-7|TRBV30|many
CALEQLAGAPEQYF
TGTGCCCTGGAACAACTAGCGGGAGCCCCCGAGCAGTACTTC
>-|TRBJ2-7|TRBV5-1|few
CASSLGGTVSYEQYF
TGCGCCAGCAGCTTGGGGGGGACTGTTTCCTACGAGCAGTACTTC
>TRBD2|TRBJ2-7|TRBV7-2|many
CASSSIGTSGIRDYEQYF
TGTGCCAGCAGCTCGATCGGGACTAGCGGGATTAGGGACTACGAGCAGTACTTC
>-|TRBJ2-7|TRBV6-1|many
CASSPLSGTSYEQYF
TGTGCCAGCAGTCCGCTTTCAGGGACCTCCTACGAGCAGTACTTC
>-|TRBJ2-7|TRBV24-1|many
CATSDTQGYEQYF
TGTGCCACCAGTGATACCCAGGGCTACGAGCAGTACTTC
>-|TRBJ1-2|TRBV2|many
CASSVEQLYGYTF
TGTGCCAGCAGTGTTGAGCAGCTATATGGCTACACCTTC
>-|TRBJ1-6|TRBV27|-
CASSFRFGSPLHF
TGTGCCAGCAGTTTTCGTTTCGGGTCACCCCTCCACTTT
>TRBD2|TRBJ2-7|TRBV28|-
CASPPGLAGGRNEQYF
TGTGCCAGCCCACCGGGACTAGCGGGAGGGCGTAACGAGCAGTACTTC
>-|TRBJ2-1|TRBV6-1|few
CASRDPYNEQFF
TGTGCCAGCCGTGACCCCTACAATGAGCAGTTCTTC
>-|TRBJ1-3|TRBV19|-
CASLYGQRAGHTIYF
TGTGCCAGCCTTTACGGACAAAGGGCCGGGCACACCATATATTTT
>-|TRBJ1-5|TRBV2|-
CASGEGYSNQPQHF
TGTGCCAGCGGAGAGGGGTATAGCAATCAGCCCCAGCATTTT
>-|TRBJ2-6|TRBV27|few
CASTRRGSPSSGANVLTF
TGTGCCAGCACCCGAAGGGGGTCCCCTAGCTCTGGGGCCAACGTCCTGACTTTC
>TRBD1|TRBJ2-5|TRBV6-1|few
CASQEDRGLLETQYF
TGTGCCAGCCAAGAGGACAGGGGTTTATTGGAGACCCAGTACTTC